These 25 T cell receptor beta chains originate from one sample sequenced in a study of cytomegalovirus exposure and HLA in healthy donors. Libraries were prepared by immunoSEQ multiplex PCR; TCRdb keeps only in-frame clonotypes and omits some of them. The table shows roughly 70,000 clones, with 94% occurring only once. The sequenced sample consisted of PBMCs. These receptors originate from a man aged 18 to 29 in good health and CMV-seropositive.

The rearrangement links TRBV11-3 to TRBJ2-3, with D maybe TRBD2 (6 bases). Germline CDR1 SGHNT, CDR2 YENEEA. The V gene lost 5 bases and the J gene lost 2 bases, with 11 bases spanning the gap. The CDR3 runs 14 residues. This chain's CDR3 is CASSLSGPTDTQYF. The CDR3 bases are TGTGCCAGCAGCCTTAGCGGACCCACAGATACGCAGTATTTT.

CDR3 sequence (DNA): TGTGCCAGCAGCTCCTACCGCACCGGGGAGCTGTTTTTT. Amino acid sequence: CASSSYRTGELFF. V gene TRBV11-2 combines with J gene TRBJ2-2; D unresolved. The V gene lost 4 bases and the J gene lost 4 bases, with 7 bases spanning the gap. In germline, CDR1 is SGHAT, CDR2 FQNNGV. The CDR3 runs to 13 residues.

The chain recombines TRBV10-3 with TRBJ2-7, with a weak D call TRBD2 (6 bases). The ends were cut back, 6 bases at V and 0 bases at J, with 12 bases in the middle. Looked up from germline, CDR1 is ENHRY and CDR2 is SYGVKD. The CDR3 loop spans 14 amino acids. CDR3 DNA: TGTGCCATCAGCGGGGAGGTAGTCTCCTACGAGCAGTACTTC. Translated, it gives CAISGEVVSYEQYF.

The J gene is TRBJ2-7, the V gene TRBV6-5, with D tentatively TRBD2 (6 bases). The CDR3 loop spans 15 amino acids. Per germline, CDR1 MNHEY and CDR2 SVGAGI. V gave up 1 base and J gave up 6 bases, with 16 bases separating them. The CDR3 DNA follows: TGTGCCAGCAGTTACTTGGGGGGAGAAGGTGGCGAGCAGTACTTC. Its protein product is CASSYLGGEGGEQYF.

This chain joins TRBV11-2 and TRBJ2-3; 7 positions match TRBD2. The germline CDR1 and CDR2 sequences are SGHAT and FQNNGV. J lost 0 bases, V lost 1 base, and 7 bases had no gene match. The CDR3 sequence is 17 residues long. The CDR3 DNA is TGTGCCAGCAGCTTAGGGGTAGCGGGTCTTAGCACAGATACGCAGTATTTT. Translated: CASSLGVAGLSTDTQYF.

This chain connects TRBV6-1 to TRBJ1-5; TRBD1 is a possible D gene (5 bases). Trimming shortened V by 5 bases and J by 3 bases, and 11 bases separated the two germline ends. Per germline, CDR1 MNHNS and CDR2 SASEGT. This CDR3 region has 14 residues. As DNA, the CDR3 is TGTGCCAGCAGTTATACAGGTAACAATCAGCCCCAGCATTTT. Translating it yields CASSYTGNNQPQHF.

The CDR3 is CASSFQGARRNTF. CDR3 sequence (DNA): TGTGCCAGCAGCTTTCAAGGGGCCCGACGTAACACCTTC. The chain uses TRBV7-8 and TRBJ1-2; D is perhaps TRBD1 (5 bases). Trimming shortened V by 3 bases and J by 12 bases, and 17 bases separated the two germline ends. The CDR3 totals 13 residues. Per the germline V gene, CDR1 is SGHVS and CDR2 is FQNEAQ.

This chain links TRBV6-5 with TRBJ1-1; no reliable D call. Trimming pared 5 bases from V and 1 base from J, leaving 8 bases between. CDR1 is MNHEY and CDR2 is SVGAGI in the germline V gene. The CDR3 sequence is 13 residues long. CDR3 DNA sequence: TGTGCCAGCAGTCCGCGGGAGAACACTGAAGCTTTCTTT. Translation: CASSPRENTEAFF.

The CDR3 spells CASSYGQNTEAFF. The CDR3 nucleotides are TGTGCCAGCAGTTACGGACAGAACACTGAAGCTTTCTTT. V and J are TRBV6-5 and TRBJ1-1, with a tentative D call TRBD1 (5 bases). V was shortened by 2 bases and J by 1 base, with 5 bases between the two germline ends. There are 13 residues in the CDR3. From germline, CDR1 is MNHEY and CDR2 SVGAGI.

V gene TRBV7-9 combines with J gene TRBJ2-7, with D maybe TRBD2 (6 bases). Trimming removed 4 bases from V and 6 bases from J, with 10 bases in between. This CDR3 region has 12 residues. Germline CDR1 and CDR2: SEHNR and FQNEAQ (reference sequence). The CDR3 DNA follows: TGTGCCAGCAGCTCGGGACTTTCCGAGCAGTACTTC. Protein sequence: CASSSGLSEQYF.

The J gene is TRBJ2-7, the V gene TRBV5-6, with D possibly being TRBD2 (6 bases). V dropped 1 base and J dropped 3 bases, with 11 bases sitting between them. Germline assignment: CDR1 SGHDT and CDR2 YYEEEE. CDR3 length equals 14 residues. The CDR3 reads CASSLLGGNYEQYF. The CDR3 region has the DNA TGTGCCAGCAGCTTGCTTGGGGGGAACTACGAGCAGTACTTC.

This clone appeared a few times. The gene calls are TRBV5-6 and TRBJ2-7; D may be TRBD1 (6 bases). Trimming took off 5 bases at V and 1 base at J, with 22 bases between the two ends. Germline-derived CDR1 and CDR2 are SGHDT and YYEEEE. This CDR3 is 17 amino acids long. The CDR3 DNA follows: TGTGCCAGCAGTTCGGGAACACAGGGAGTATCGTCCTACGAGCAGTACTTC. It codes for CASSSGTQGVSSYEQYF.

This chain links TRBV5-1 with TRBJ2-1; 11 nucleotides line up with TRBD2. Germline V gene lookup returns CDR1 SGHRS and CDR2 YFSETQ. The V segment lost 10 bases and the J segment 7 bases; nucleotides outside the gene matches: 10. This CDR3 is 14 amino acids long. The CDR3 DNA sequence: TGCGCCGGATCTCTAGCGGGAGGCGGTAATGAGCAGTTCTTC. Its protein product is CAGSLAGGGNEQFF.

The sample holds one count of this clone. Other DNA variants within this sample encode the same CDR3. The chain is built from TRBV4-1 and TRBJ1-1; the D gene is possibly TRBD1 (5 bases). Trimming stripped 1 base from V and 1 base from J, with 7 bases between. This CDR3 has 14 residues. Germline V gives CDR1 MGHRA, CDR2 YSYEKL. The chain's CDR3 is CASSQGGGNTEAFF. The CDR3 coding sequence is TGCGCCAGCAGCCAAGGGGGCGGGAACACTGAAGCTTTCTTT.

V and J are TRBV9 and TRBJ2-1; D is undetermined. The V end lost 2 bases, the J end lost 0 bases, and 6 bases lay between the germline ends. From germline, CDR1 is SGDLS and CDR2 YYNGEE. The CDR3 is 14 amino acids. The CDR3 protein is CASSVDNSYNEQFF. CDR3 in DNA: TGTGCCAGCAGCGTTGACAACTCCTACAATGAGCAGTTCTTC.

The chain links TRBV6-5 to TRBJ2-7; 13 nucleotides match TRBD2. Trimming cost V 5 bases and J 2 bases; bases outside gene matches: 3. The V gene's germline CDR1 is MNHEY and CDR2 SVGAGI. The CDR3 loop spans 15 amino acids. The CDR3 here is CASSLGTSGTYEQYF. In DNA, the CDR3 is TGTGCCAGCAGTCTCGGGACTAGCGGGACCTACGAGCAGTACTTC.

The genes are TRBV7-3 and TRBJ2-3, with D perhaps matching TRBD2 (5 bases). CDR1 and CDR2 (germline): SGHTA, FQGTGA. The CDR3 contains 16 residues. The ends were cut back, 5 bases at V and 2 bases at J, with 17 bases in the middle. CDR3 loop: CASSPSYSGNTDTQYF. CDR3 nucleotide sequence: TGTGCCAGCAGCCCCTCCTACAGCGGAAACACAGATACGCAGTATTTT.

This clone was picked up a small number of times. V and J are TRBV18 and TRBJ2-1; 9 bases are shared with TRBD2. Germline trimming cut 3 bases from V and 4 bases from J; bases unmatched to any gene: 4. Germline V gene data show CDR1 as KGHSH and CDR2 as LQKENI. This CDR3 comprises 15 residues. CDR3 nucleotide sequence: TGTGCCAGCTCACCGGGGAGCGGGAGGTACAATGAGCAGTTCTTC. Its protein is CASSPGSGRYNEQFF. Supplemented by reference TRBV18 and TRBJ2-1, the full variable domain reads NAGVMQNPRHLVRRRGQEARLRCSPMKGHSHVYWYRQLPEEGLKFMVYLQKENIIDESGMPKERFSAEFPKEGPSILRIQQVVRGDSAAYFCASSPGSGRYNEQFFGPGTRLTVL.

CDR3 nucleotide sequence: TGTGCCAGCCTCGGTGGTTCGTACCGACTACAAGAGACCCAGTACTTC. Protein: CASLGGSYRLQETQYF. The V gene is TRBV28, the J gene TRBJ2-5, with a possible D match to TRBD2 (5 bases). Germline CDR1 is MDHEN and CDR2 is SYDVKM. V was pared by 8 bases and J by 2 bases, with 21 bases between. CDR3 length: 16 amino acids.

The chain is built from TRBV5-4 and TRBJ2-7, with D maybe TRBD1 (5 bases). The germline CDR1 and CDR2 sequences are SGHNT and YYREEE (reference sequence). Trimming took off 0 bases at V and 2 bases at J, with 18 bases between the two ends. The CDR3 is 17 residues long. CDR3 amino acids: CASSLDVSGLKPYEQYF. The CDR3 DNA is TGTGCCAGCAGCTTGGACGTCTCAGGGTTAAAACCCTACGAGCAGTACTTC.

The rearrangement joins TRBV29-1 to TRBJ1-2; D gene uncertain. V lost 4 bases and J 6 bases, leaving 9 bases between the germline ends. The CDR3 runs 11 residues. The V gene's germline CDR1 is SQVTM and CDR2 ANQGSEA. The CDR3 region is CSVAFSDGYTF. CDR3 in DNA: TGCAGCGTTGCCTTTTCGGATGGCTACACCTTC.

CDR3 nucleotide sequence: TGTGCCAGTAGTATTGGCAGGGGGTCCTACGAGCAGTACTTC. It translates to CASSIGRGSYEQYF. The chain carries TRBV19 and TRBJ2-7; 7 bases fit TRBD1. The V gene end was trimmed by 3 bases and the J gene end by 1 base; junction bases not matched to a gene: 3. Germline CDR1 reads LNHDA; CDR2 reads SQIVND (reference sequence). The CDR3 contains 14 residues.

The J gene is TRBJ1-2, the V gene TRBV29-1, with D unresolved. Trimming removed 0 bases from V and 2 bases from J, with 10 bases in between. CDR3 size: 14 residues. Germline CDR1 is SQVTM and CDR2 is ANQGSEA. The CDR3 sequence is CSVEDALRNYGYTF. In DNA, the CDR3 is TGCAGCGTTGAAGACGCGCTGAGAAACTATGGCTACACCTTC.

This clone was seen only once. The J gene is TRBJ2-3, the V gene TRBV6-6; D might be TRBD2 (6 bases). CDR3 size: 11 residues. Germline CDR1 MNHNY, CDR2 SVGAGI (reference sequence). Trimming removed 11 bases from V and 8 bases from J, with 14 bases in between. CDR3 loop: CAGGELGTQYF. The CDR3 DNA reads TGTGCCGGAGGGGAATTGGGTACGCAGTATTTT.

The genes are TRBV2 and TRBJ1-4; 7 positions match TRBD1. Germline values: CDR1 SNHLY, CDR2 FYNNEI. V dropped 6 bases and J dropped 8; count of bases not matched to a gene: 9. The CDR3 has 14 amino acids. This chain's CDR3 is CASRDRVVLEKLFF. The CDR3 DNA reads TGTGCCAGCAGAGACAGGGTTGTCCTCGAAAAACTGTTTTTT. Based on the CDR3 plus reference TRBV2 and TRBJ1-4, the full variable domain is EPEVTQTPSHQVTQMGQEVILRCVPISNHLYFYWYRQILGQKVEFLVSFYNNEISEKSEIFDDQFSVERPDGSNFTLKIRSTKLEDSAMYFCASRDRVVLEKLFFGSGTQLSVL.